Below, 20 T cell receptor beta chains from the same sample are listed, as sequenced in a study of technical replicates of blood from a handful of donors. Generated by immunoSEQ multiplex PCR, the TCRdb table keeps only in-frame clones and is missing some. The repertoire holds around 81,000 clones, with 80% to 90% as singletons. The sequenced sample was PBMCs. These receptors were collected from a human donor in good health. Some clones in this sample may be carry-over from other donors' samples.

This chain links TRBV12-5 with TRBJ2-3; TRBD2 aligns across 14 bases. The CDR3 is 20 amino acids. Per the germline V gene, CDR1 is LGHNT and CDR2 is FRNRAP. Trimming cost V 1 base and J 2 bases; bases outside gene matches: 11. CDR3 bases: TGTGCTAGTGGTTTGGCCCCCGGGACTAGCGGGAGACCGAACACAGATACGCAGTATTTT. It specifies CASGLAPGTSGRPNTDTQYF.

This clone has a single count. This rearrangement joins TRBV5-6 to TRBJ1-2; D is undetermined. This CDR3 has 14 residues. V was shortened by 0 bases and J by 6 bases, with 12 bases between the two germline ends. Germline V gene lookup returns CDR1 SGHDT and CDR2 YYEEEE. The chain's CDR3 is CASSLAGLTHGYTF. The CDR3 nucleotides read TGTGCCAGCAGCTTGGCCGGACTGACACATGGCTACACCTTC.

V is TRBV5-1 and J is TRBJ2-1; TRBD2 matches 9 bases. Germline trimming cut 4 bases from V and 6 bases from J; bases unmatched to any gene: 11. The CDR3 covers 16 residues. Looked up from germline, CDR1 is SGHRS and CDR2 is YFSETQ. The CDR3 coding sequence is TGCGCCAGCAGCGGCCAGGCGGGGGGGTTAATCAATGAGCAGTTCTTC. Translating it yields CASSGQAGGLINEQFF.

The CDR3, as DNA: TGTGCCAGCAGCGTAGGAACAGGGGGAGGAAACACCATATATTTT. Translating it yields CASSVGTGGGNTIYF. The chain links TRBV9 to TRBJ1-3; 8 nucleotides match TRBD1. The CDR3 is 15 residues long. V lost 0 bases and J lost 4; bases outside the gene matches: 3. CDR1 is SGDLS and CDR2 is YYNGEE in the germline V gene. The variable domain in full, with the rest retrieved from reference TRBV9 and TRBJ1-3, is DSGVTQTPKHLITATGQRVTLRCSPRSGDLSVYWYQQSLDQGLQFLIQYYNGEERAKGNILERFSAQQFPDLHSELNLSSLELGDSALYFCASSVGTGGGNTIYFGEGSWLTVV.

The rearrangement joins TRBV7-9 to TRBJ2-5; possibly TRBD2 for D (5 bases). Germline V CDR1 and CDR2: SEHNR, FQNEAQ (reference sequence). Deletions cut 5 bases from V and 5 bases from J, with 12 bases between. CDR3 length equals 13 residues. CDR3 sequence: CASSLLGSETQYF. The CDR3 DNA reads as TGTGCCAGCAGCCTCCTAGGGAGTGAGACCCAGTACTTC.

This clone was counted many times. The genes are TRBV30 and TRBJ1-1; 8 nucleotides agree with TRBD1. Trimming took 4 bases from V and 3 from J; bases not matched to a gene: 7. Per the germline V gene, CDR1 is GTSNPN and CDR2 is SVGIG (reference sequence). This CDR3 has 14 residues. The CDR3 sequence: CAWTGGFVDTEAFF. The CDR3, as DNA: TGTGCCTGGACAGGGGGCTTCGTGGACACTGAAGCTTTCTTT.

This clone was counted at least ten times. V usage is TRBV4-3 and J usage is TRBJ1-3; 8 bases align to TRBD1. The CDR3 contains 18 residues. J gave up 7 bases and V 4 bases, and 18 bases lay outside the gene matches. Germline V gene data show CDR1 as LGHNA and CDR2 as YSLEER. The CDR3 protein is CASSLDPIGTGRRNTIYF. The CDR3 coding sequence is TGCGCCAGCAGCCTAGATCCCATTGGGACAGGCAGGAGGAACACCATATATTTT.

J is TRBJ2-1 and V is TRBV5-4; 8 bases match TRBD2. Losses at the gene ends were 4 bases for V and 5 bases for J; bases not matched to a gene: 11. The CDR3 totals 16 residues. Looked up from germline, CDR1 is SGHNT and CDR2 is YYREEE (reference sequence). The CDR3, as DNA: TGTGCCAGCAGCCCCCGTAAACGGGGGGGGAACAATGAGCAGTTCTTC. This codes for CASSPRKRGGNNEQFF.

This chain joins TRBV12-5 and TRBJ2-7; D may be TRBD2 (5 bases). Germline CDR1 is LGHNT and CDR2 is FRNRAP. The ends were cut back, 6 bases at V and 6 bases at J, with 9 bases in the middle. The CDR3 spans 11 residues. DNA of the CDR3: TGTGCTAGTGGCGAAGGAGGCGAGCAGTACTTC. It codes for CASGEGGEQYF.

The chain combines TRBV5-4 with TRBJ1-2, with D maybe TRBD1 (6 bases). The CDR3 runs 14 residues. Deletions cut 6 bases from V and 3 bases from J, with 15 bases between. Germline V gene data show CDR1 as SGHNT and CDR2 as YYREEE (reference sequence). The CDR3 DNA reads as TGTGCCAGCACAGACAGGATCACACACTATGGCTACACCTTC. It specifies CASTDRITHYGYTF. Looking up the rest from reference TRBV5-4 and TRBJ1-2 gives the full variable domain: ETGVTQSPTHLIKTRGQQVTLRCSSQSGHNTVSWYQQALGQGPQFIFQYYREEENGRGNFPPRFSGLQFPNYSSELNVNALELDDSALYLCASTDRITHYGYTFGSGTRLTVV.

The genes are TRBV7-8 and TRBJ2-2; TRBD2 matches 7 bases. Trimming at V came to 11 bases and at J to 1 base, leaving 4 bases not matched to a gene. Germline CDR1 and CDR2: SGHVS and FQNEAQ. CDR3 length equals 13 residues. The CDR3 protein is CAAGGENTGELFF. CDR3 nucleotides: TGTGCCGCTGGGGGGGAGAACACCGGGGAGCTGTTTTTT.

The CDR3 is CASSDIGGPAEKLFF. CDR3 sequence (DNA): TGTGCCAGCAGCGACATAGGGGGACCGGCTGAAAAACTGTTTTTT. The V gene is TRBV6-5, the J gene TRBJ1-4, with a tentative D call TRBD1 (6 bases). Germline CDR1 is MNHEY and CDR2 is SVGAGI. Deletions cut 6 bases from V and 7 bases from J, with 18 bases between. The CDR3 contains 15 residues.

The chain joins TRBV5-4 to TRBJ2-3; 11 bases agree with TRBD2. Germline V lookup: CDR1 SGHNT, CDR2 YYREEE (reference sequence). The CDR3 is made up of 14 amino acids. V was clipped by 9 bases and J by 2 bases; unmatched bases: 5. CDR3 residues: CAIALAGATDTQYF. DNA of the CDR3: TGTGCCATCGCACTAGCGGGGGCCACAGATACGCAGTATTTT. The full variable domain, its missing parts supplied by reference TRBV5-4 and TRBJ2-3, is ETGVTQSPTHLIKTRGQQVTLRCSSQSGHNTVSWYQQALGQGPQFIFQYYREEENGRGNFPPRFSGLQFPNYSSELNVNALELDDSALYLCAIALAGATDTQYFGPGTRLTVL.

V gene TRBV10-3 combines with J gene TRBJ2-3, with 9 bases lining up with TRBD2. The junction had 7 bases not matched to a gene; V was cut back by 7 bases and J by 5 bases. Looked up from germline, CDR1 is ENHRY and CDR2 is SYGVKD. CDR3 length: 14 residues. The CDR3 here is CAIIAGDRVDTQYF. As DNA, the CDR3 is TGTGCCATCATAGCGGGAGATCGGGTAGATACGCAGTATTTT.

The chain employs TRBV6-5 and TRBJ2-1; D possibly corresponds to TRBD2 (6 bases). The V end lost 7 bases, the J end lost 6 bases, and 19 bases lay between the germline ends. CDR3 length: 15 amino acids. CDR1 MNHEY and CDR2 SVGAGI come from the germline V gene. The CDR3 spells CASTDATSRVNEQFF. DNA of the CDR3: TGTGCCAGCACGGACGCGACTAGTCGGGTCAATGAGCAGTTCTTC.

The chain has TRBV5-1 and TRBJ1-1; 8 positions match TRBD1. In germline, CDR1 is SGHRS, CDR2 YFSETQ. V lost 3 bases to trimming and J lost 5 bases; unmatched junction nucleotides: 6. This CDR3 region has 14 residues. The CDR3 loop is CASSSPTGETEAFF. CDR3 DNA sequence: TGCGCCAGCAGCTCCCCGACAGGGGAAACTGAAGCTTTCTTT.

This clone was recorded a few times. J is TRBJ2-3 and V is TRBV13; TRBD2 aligns across 11 bases. V trimming: 4 bases; J trimming: 7 bases; junction bases outside the gene matches: 16. The CDR3 spans 18 residues. Germline V gene data show CDR1 as PRHDT and CDR2 as FYEKMQ (reference sequence). CDR3 in DNA: TGTGCCAGCAGCTCGGGGAATAGCGGGGGGGCCTATATGTATACGCAGTATTTT. Translating it yields CASSSGNSGGAYMYTQYF.

In its sample, this clone was seen once. V is TRBV7-9 and J is TRBJ2-5; a possible D gene is TRBD1 (6 bases). CDR1 is SEHNR, CDR2 FQNEAQ, per germline (reference sequence). V was trimmed by 8 bases and J by 4 bases, leaving 11 bases between them. The length of the CDR3 is 12 residues. The CDR3 region is CASSMGAETQYF. CDR3 nucleotide sequence: TGTGCCAGCTCCATGGGGGCAGAGACCCAGTACTTC. Variable domain in full (rest from reference TRBV7-9 and TRBJ2-5): DTGVSQNPRHKITKRGQNVTFRCDPISEHNRLYWYRQTLGQGPEFLTYFQNEAQLEKSRLLSDRFSAERPKGSFSTLEIQRTEQGDSAMYLCASSMGAETQYFGPGTRLLVL.

The J gene is TRBJ2-1, the V gene TRBV9, with 11 positions matching TRBD2. Germline V gene data show CDR1 as SGDLS and CDR2 as YYNGEE. The CDR3 spans 17 residues. J lost 3 bases, V lost 4 bases, and 9 bases had no gene match. CDR3 in amino acids: CASSHTLAGADYNEQFF. CDR3 DNA sequence: TGTGCCAGCAGCCACACACTAGCGGGGGCCGACTACAATGAGCAGTTCTTC.

This clone was counted a few times. The chain uses TRBV6-6 and TRBJ1-1; tentative D call: TRBD1 (6 bases). Germline V lookup: CDR1 MNHNY, CDR2 SVGAGI (reference sequence). Trimming left V 6 bases short and J 0 bases short, with 11 bases between. The CDR3 sequence is 14 residues long. Here the CDR3 reads CASSPGHLNTEAFF. Written as DNA, the CDR3 is TGTGCCAGCAGCCCGGGACACCTGAACACTGAAGCTTTCTTT.